This T cell receptor (beta chain) is drawn from a study of shared clonotypes between healthy human individuals. The ends lost 8 bases at V and 5 bases at J; junction bases unmatched: 14. Looked up from germline, CDR1 is MNHEY and CDR2 is SVGAGI. The CDR3 has 15 residues. Libraries were prepared by immunoSEQ multiplex PCR; TCRdb keeps only in-frame clonotypes and omits some of them. In the table there are approximately 2.1 million clones, approximately 93% of which are singletons. This chain uses TRBV6-5 with TRBJ2-5; 7 bases agree with TRBD1. The sample was naive CD4+ T cells from PBMCs. The subset here: CD45RA+ positively selected. The origin of this receptor is a man aged 18 to 30 in good health. Some clones in this sample may be carry-over from other donors' samples. The CDR3 here is CASLRDRASPETQYF. The DNA for the CDR3 is TGTGCCAGCCTCAGAGACAGGGCATCGCCTGAGACCCAGTACTTC.